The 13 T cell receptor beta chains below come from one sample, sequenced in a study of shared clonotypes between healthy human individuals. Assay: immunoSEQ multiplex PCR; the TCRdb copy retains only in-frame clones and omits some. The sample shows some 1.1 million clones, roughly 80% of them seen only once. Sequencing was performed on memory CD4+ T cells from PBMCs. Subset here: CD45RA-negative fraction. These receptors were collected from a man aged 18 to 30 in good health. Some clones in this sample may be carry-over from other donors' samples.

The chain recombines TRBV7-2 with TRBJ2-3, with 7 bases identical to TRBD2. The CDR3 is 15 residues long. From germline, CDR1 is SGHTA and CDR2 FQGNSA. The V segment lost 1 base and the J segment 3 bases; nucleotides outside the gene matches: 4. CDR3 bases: TGTGCCAGCAGCTTAGTTGGGACTACTACAGATACGCAGTATTTT. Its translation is CASSLVGTTTDTQYF.

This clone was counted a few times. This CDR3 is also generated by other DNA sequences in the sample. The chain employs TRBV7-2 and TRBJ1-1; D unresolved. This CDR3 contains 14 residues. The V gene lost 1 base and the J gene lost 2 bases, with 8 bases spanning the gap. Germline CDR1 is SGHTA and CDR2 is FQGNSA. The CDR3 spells CASSLGRGNTEAFF. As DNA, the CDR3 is TGTGCCAGCAGCTTAGGTCGGGGTAACACTGAAGCTTTCTTT.

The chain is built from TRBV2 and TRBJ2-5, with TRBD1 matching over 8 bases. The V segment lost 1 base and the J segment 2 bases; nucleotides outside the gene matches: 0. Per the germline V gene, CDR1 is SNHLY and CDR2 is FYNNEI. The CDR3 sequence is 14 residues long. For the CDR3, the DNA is TGTGCCAGCAGTGAAGGGACAGGGCAAGAGACCCAGTACTTC. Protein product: CASSEGTGQETQYF.

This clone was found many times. CDR3 bases: TGTGCCAGCACCCTCGGTCCTTTCACAGATACGCAGTATTTT. Its protein is CASTLGPFTDTQYF. The chain employs TRBV5-6 and TRBJ2-3; no reliable D call. The CDR3 consists of 14 residues. V was cut by 6 bases and J by 2 bases, with 13 bases left in between. Germline assignment: CDR1 SGHDT and CDR2 YYEEEE.

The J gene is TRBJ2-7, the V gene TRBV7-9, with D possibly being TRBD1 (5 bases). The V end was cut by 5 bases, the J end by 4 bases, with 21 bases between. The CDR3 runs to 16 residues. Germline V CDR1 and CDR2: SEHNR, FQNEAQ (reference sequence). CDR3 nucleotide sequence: TGTGCCAGCAGCCAAGAGTTCAGGGATAATAAGTACGAGCAGTACTTC. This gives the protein CASSQEFRDNKYEQYF.

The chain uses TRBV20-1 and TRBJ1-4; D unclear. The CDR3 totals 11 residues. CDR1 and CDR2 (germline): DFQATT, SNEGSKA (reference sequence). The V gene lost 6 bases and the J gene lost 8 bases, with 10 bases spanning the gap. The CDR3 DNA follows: TGCAGTGCCACCCCAGACGAAAAACTGTTTTTT. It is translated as CSATPDEKLFF.

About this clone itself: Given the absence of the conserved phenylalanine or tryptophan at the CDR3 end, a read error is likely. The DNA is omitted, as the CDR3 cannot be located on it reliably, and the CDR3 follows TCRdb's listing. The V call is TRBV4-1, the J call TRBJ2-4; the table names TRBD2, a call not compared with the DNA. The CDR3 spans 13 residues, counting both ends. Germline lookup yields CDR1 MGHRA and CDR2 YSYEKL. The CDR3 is CASSQGGTSGIIV.

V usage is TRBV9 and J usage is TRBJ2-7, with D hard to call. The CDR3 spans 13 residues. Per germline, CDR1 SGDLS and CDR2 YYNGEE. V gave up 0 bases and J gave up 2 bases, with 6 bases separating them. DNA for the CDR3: TGTGCCAGCAGCGTAGGAGTGACCTACGAGCAGTACTTC. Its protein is CASSVGVTYEQYF.

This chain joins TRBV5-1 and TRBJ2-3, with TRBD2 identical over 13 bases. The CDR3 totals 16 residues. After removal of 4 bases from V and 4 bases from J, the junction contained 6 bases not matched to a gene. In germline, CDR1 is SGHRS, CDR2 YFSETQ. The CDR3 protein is CASSDPLAGGADTQYF. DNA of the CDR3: TGCGCCAGCAGCGACCCACTAGCGGGAGGGGCAGATACGCAGTATTTT.

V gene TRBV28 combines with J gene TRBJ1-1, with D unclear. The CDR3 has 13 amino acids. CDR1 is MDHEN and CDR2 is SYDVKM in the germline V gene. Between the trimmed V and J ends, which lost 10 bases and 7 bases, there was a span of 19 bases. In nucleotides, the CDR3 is TGTGCCACCTCTCCCCTAGACATTCATGAAGCTTTCTTT. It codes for CATSPLDIHEAFF.

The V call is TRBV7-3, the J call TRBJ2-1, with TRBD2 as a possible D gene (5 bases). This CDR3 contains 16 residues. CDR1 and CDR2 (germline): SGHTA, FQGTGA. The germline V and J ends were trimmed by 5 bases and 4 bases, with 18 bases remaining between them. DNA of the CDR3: TGTGCCAGCAGCCCCTTTCAGCGGCGGAGGTACAATGAGCAGTTCTTC. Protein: CASSPFQRRRYNEQFF.

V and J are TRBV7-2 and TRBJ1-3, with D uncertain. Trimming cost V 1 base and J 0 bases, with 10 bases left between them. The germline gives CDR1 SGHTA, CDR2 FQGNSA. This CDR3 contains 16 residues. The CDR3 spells CASSLEASSSGNTIYF. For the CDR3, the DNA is TGTGCCAGCAGCTTAGAGGCCAGTAGCTCTGGAAACACCATATATTTT.

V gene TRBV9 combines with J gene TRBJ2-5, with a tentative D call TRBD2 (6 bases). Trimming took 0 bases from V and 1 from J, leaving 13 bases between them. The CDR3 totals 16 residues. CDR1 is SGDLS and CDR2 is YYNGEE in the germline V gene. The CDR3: CASSVVSGGTQETQYF. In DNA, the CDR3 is TGTGCCAGCAGCGTAGTGAGTGGCGGGACCCAAGAGACCCAGTACTTC.